The 23 T cell receptor beta chains presented below share a single source sample, sequenced in a study of T cell responses to AZD1222 COVID-19 vaccine. Clones were sequenced by immunoSEQ multiplex PCR, and TCRdb holds only the in-frame ones, with some missing. The sample includes about 99,000 clones, approximately 89% seen only once; the top ten take about 3.1%. Source: peripheral blood, taken 28 days after the second dose of the MenACWY control vaccine. These receptors came from an adult who received the MenACWY meningococcal vaccine as a control.

The V and J genes are TRBV5-8 and TRBJ1-5; no clear D gene. V was pared by 2 bases and J by 0 bases, with 12 bases between. In germline, CDR1 is SGHTS, CDR2 YDEGEE. The CDR3 is 16 residues long. The CDR3 here is CASSFEDGVSNQPQHF. In DNA, the CDR3 is TGTGCCAGCAGCTTCGAGGACGGAGTTAGCAATCAGCCCCAGCATTTT.

The chain is built from TRBV7-9 and TRBJ2-3; tentative D call: TRBD1 (6 bases). The CDR3 extends over 15 amino acids. CDR1 SEHNR and CDR2 FQNEAQ come from the germline V gene (reference sequence). V lost 0 bases, J lost 7 bases, and 14 bases lay in between. DNA for the CDR3: TGTGCCAGCAGCTTAGCACCGCCCCAGGGGTATACGCAGTATTTT. Protein product: CASSLAPPQGYTQYF. The full variable domain, completed using reference TRBV7-9 and TRBJ2-3, is DTGVSQNPRHKITKRGQNVTFRCDPISEHNRLYWYRQTLGQGPEFLTYFQNEAQLEKSRLLSDRFSAERPKGSFSTLEIQRTEQGDSAMYLCASSLAPPQGYTQYFGPGTRLTVL.

This sequence joins TRBV4-1 and TRBJ1-1; tentatively, D is TRBD1 (5 bases). Germline CDR1 and CDR2: MGHRA and YSYEKL. The CDR3 is 15 residues long. V was shortened by 4 bases and J by 5 bases, with 17 bases between the two germline ends. The DNA for the CDR3 is TGCGCCAGCAGCCTGGAGCCAAGGGGTGGAACTGAAGCTTTCTTT. It yields the protein CASSLEPRGGTEAFF.

This clone was observed a few times. The chain couples TRBV28 to TRBJ1-2; D not certain. Per the germline V gene, CDR1 is MDHEN and CDR2 is SYDVKM. The CDR3 consists of 13 residues. The ends were cut back, 5 bases at V and 5 bases at J, with 12 bases in the middle. CDR3 protein: CASSPPLGYGYTF. For the CDR3, the DNA is TGTGCCAGCAGTCCGCCTCTGGGGTATGGCTACACCTTC.

The gene calls are TRBV4-2 and TRBJ1-6, with D unresolved. V lost 0 bases and J 10 bases, leaving 22 bases between the germline ends. Germline loops: CDR1 LGHNA, CDR2 YNFKEQ. The CDR3 runs to 18 residues. The CDR3 DNA follows: TGTGCCAGCAGCCAAGACCGACTGGAAACATCTTTTTCCTCACCCCTCCACTTT. Encoded protein: CASSQDRLETSFSSPLHF.

V is TRBV6-5 and J is TRBJ1-5, with a tentative D call TRBD1 (5 bases). V lost 4 bases, J lost 3 bases, and 7 bases lay in between. CDR1 is MNHEY and CDR2 is SVGAGI in the germline V gene. The CDR3 spans 13 residues. The CDR3 loop is CASSFRDNQPQHF. CDR3 coding DNA: TGTGCCAGCAGTTTCAGGGACAATCAGCCCCAGCATTTT.

The chain has TRBV25-1 and TRBJ2-7; TRBD1 aligns across 7 bases. The germline CDR1 and CDR2 sequences are MGHDK and SYGVNS. CDR3 length: 12 residues. After removal of 4 bases from V and 3 bases from J, the junction contained 0 bases not matched to a gene. The CDR3, as DNA: TGTGCCAGCAGTGGACAGGGCTACGAGCAGTACTTC. This gives the protein CASSGQGYEQYF.

V usage is TRBV7-8 and J usage is TRBJ2-5; 12 bases line up with TRBD1. The V gene end was trimmed by 4 bases and the J gene end by 5 bases; junction bases not matched to a gene: 17. Germline V gene lookup returns CDR1 SGHVS and CDR2 FQNEAQ. The CDR3 has 19 amino acids. The chain's CDR3 is CASSSPPTGTGGGRETQYF. DNA for the CDR3: TGTGCCAGCAGCTCCCCCCCCACCGGGACAGGGGGCGGGAGGGAGACCCAGTACTTC.

V and J are TRBV14 and TRBJ2-2, with 8 positions matching TRBD1. The CDR3 is 16 amino acids. Germline V gene sequence: CDR1 SGHDN, CDR2 FVKESK. Losses at the gene ends were 4 bases for V and 6 bases for J; bases not matched to a gene: 10. CDR3 amino acids: CASSLRQGSRPGELFF. In DNA, the CDR3 is TGTGCCAGCAGCCTGCGACAGGGGTCGCGTCCCGGGGAGCTGTTTTTT.

V is TRBV15 and J is TRBJ2-7; D is possibly TRBD1 (5 bases). This CDR3 contains 14 residues. The germline V gene has CDR1 LNHNV and CDR2 YYDKDF (reference sequence). The V gene lost 0 bases and the J gene lost 4 bases, with 10 bases spanning the gap. The DNA of the CDR3 is TGTGCCACCAGCAGAGATCAGGGAAGGTACGAGCAGTACTTC. Protein sequence: CATSRDQGRYEQYF.

J is TRBJ2-5 and V is TRBV28; no clear D. V lost 2 bases, J lost 13 bases, and 17 bases lay in between. This CDR3 has 13 amino acids. Germline V gives CDR1 MDHEN, CDR2 SYDVKM. CDR3 sequence: CASSLPPLERWYF. DNA of the CDR3: TGTGCCAGCAGTTTACCCCCGTTGGAAAGATGGTACTTC.

The table lists this clone with a count of one. The J gene is TRBJ2-2, the V gene TRBV2; D unclear. V dropped 2 bases and J dropped 11 bases, with 12 bases sitting between them. From germline, CDR1 is SNHLY and CDR2 FYNNEI. This CDR3 spans 13 amino acids. This CDR3 is CASSEMRPAELFF. The DNA of the CDR3 is TGTGCCAGCAGTGAAATGCGGCCCGCTGAGCTGTTTTTT.

This CDR3 is CAISDAGTVFSGNTIYF. CDR3 sequence (DNA): TGTGCCATCAGTGACGCCGGGACAGTCTTCTCTGGAAACACCATATATTTT. This chain links TRBV10-3 with TRBJ1-3; 7 positions agree with TRBD1. This CDR3 has 17 residues. Germline values: CDR1 ENHRY, CDR2 SYGVKD. Trimming at V came to 3 bases and at J to 0 bases, leaving 8 bases not matched to a gene.

The chain recombines TRBV7-9 with TRBJ2-1; D is perhaps TRBD1 or TRBD2 (6 bases each). V lost 3 bases to trimming and J lost 5 bases, with 11 bases between them. Germline V gives CDR1 SEHNR, CDR2 FQNEAQ (reference sequence). The CDR3 has 14 amino acids. This CDR3 is CASSLGGPNNEQFF. In nucleotides, the CDR3 is TGTGCCAGCAGCTTGGGGGGCCCTAACAATGAGCAGTTCTTC.

The chain couples TRBV2 to TRBJ2-3, with D maybe TRBD1 (5 bases). There are 11 residues in the CDR3. In germline, CDR1 is SNHLY, CDR2 FYNNEI. Trimming removed 5 bases at V and 6 bases at J, with 6 bases between. The CDR3: CASSQGDTQYF. Written as DNA, the CDR3 is TGTGCCAGCAGTCAGGGTGATACGCAGTATTTT.

The gene calls are TRBV11-3 and TRBJ2-1; the D is unclear. The germline V and J ends were trimmed by 1 base and 10 bases, with 11 bases remaining between them. This CDR3 is built from 13 residues. Germline lookup yields CDR1 SGHNT and CDR2 YENEEA. The CDR3 loop is CASSLGQEYEQFF. CDR3 bases: TGTGCCAGCAGCTTAGGCCAGGAATACGAGCAGTTCTTC.

This clone was seen a handful of times. The chain couples TRBV6-5 to TRBJ1-1, with 8 bases that match TRBD1. The ends lost 7 bases at V and 3 bases at J; junction bases unmatched: 1. The CDR3 extends over 12 amino acids. Germline-derived CDR1 and CDR2 are MNHEY and SVGAGI. CDR3 amino acids: CASNRGYTEAFF. The DNA for the CDR3 is TGTGCCAGCAACAGGGGGTACACTGAAGCTTTCTTT.

The rearrangement links TRBV5-4 to TRBJ2-1, with 7 bases aligning to TRBD1. Germline CDR1 and CDR2: SGHNT and YYREEE (reference sequence). This CDR3 is built from 16 residues. V was pared by 2 bases and J by 4 bases, with 9 bases of the junction left unmatched. The CDR3 is CASSLEEGALYNEQFF. The DNA of the CDR3 is TGTGCCAGCAGCTTAGAAGAGGGGGCGCTTTACAATGAGCAGTTCTTC. Based on the CDR3 plus reference TRBV5-4 and TRBJ2-1, the full variable domain is ETGVTQSPTHLIKTRGQQVTLRCSSQSGHNTVSWYQQALGQGPQFIFQYYREEENGRGNFPPRFSGLQFPNYSSELNVNALELDDSALYLCASSLEEGALYNEQFFGPGTRLTVL.

The chain recombines TRBV5-1 with TRBJ2-1, with 8 bases aligning to TRBD1. The CDR3 spans 15 residues. Trimming at V came to 7 bases and at J to 7 bases, leaving 13 bases not matched to a gene. Germline CDR1 reads SGHRS; CDR2 reads YFSETQ. This CDR3 is CASLPGTGSVNEQFF. In DNA, the CDR3 is TGCGCCAGCCTTCCCGGGACAGGATCGGTAAATGAGCAGTTCTTC.

The chain has TRBV5-5 and TRBJ1-1; weak D call: TRBD1 (5 bases). The V end lost 0 bases, the J end lost 5 bases, and 17 bases lay between the germline ends. Germline CDR1 reads SGHKS; CDR2 reads YYEKEE (reference sequence). CDR3 length equals 16 residues. CDR3 sequence: CASSLAPPGGGTEAFF. CDR3 coding DNA: TGTGCCAGCAGCTTGGCCCCCCCGGGGGGTGGGACTGAAGCTTTCTTT.

This rearrangement joins TRBV28 to TRBJ1-2; 9 nucleotides line up with TRBD1. CDR3 length equals 14 residues. J was trimmed by 8 bases and V by 6 bases; bases with no gene match: 10. Germline loops: CDR1 MDHEN, CDR2 SYDVKM. CDR3 sequence reads: CASSRDRVRRGYTF. Written as DNA, the CDR3 is TGTGCCAGCAGCCGGGACAGGGTGAGGAGAGGCTACACCTTC.

This chain uses TRBV5-6 with TRBJ2-2; D possibly corresponds to TRBD2 (5 bases). The germline V gene has CDR1 SGHDT and CDR2 YYEEEE. CDR3 length equals 15 residues. V was cut by 6 bases and J by 3 bases, with 15 bases left in between. The CDR3: CASNFYGLHTGELFF. In DNA, the CDR3 is TGTGCCAGCAACTTCTACGGACTCCACACCGGGGAGCTGTTTTTT.

The chain couples TRBV6-2 or TRBV6-3 to TRBJ1-2, with 7 bases fitting TRBD1. The CDR3 has 14 amino acids. CDR1 and CDR2 from the germline V gene are MNHEY and SVGEGT. J was trimmed by 10 bases and V by 0 bases; bases with no gene match: 8. The DNA for the CDR3 is TGTGCCAGCAGTTACTCATGGGACAGCCCCATCTACACCTTC. This sequence encodes CASSYSWDSPIYTF.